The TCR beta chain described here comes from a study of monozygotic twins with inflammatory bowel disease. Study-level points and caveats: Repertoire likeness was no different across concordant and discordant twins, perhaps owing to restricted power. IBD patients shared fewer clonotypes with other individuals than healthy twins, especially patients with disease activity signs. Immunosuppressive treatments were not uniform, and this may have added variability to patient repertoires. Healthy co-twins exceeded IBD patients in TCRbeta diversity as measured by inverse Simpson.

Comment on this clonotype: Antigen unknown.

The CDR3 covers 17 residues. Germline lookup yields CDR1 SGDLS and CDR2 YYNGEE. TCRdb re-called the 5' RACE reads and catalogs CDR3 proteins one per entry, DNA excluded. This repertoire includes about 130,000 distinct CDR3 sequences. This TCR was recovered from a human donor with ulcerative colitis or Crohn's disease, or a healthy co-twin of an affected twin (not recorded which). Input material: blood. The chain is built from TRBV9 and TRBJ2-1; TCRdb's D gene call, TRBD2, goes unchecked for lack of DNA. The CDR3 spells CASSAHQRASSYNEQFF.